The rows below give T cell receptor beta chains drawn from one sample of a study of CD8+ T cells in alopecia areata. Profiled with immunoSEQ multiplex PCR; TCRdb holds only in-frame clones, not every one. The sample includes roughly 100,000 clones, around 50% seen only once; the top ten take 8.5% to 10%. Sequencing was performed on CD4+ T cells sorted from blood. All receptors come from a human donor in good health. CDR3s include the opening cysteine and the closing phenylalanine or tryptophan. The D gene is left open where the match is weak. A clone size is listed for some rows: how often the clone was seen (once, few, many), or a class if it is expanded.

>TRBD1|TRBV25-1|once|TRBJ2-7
CASSGGDRGSSYEQYF
TGTGCCAGCAGTGGGGGAGACAGGGGTAGCTCCTACGAGCAGTACTTC
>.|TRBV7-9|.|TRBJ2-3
CASSLRGATDTQYF
TGTGCCAGCAGCTTAAGGGGGGCTACAGATACGCAGTATTTT
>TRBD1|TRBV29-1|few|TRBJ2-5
CSAVRGLAQETQYF
TGCAGCGCCGTCAGGGGGTTGGCCCAAGAGACCCAGTACTTC
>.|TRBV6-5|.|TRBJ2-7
CASSIGPYEQYF
TGTGCCAGCAGTATCGGACCCTACGAGCAGTACTTC
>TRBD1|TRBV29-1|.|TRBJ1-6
CSVGQGDSYNSPLHF
TGCAGCGTCGGACAGGGGGACTCCTATAATTCACCCCTCCACTTT
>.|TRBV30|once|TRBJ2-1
CAWTPGDYNEQFF
TGTGCCTGGACCCCGGGGGACTACAATGAGCAGTTCTTC
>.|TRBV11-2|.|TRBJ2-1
CASSSFDEQFF
TGTGCCAGCAGCTCCTTCGATGAGCAGTTCTTC
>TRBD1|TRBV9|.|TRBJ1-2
CASSARTGGVSRGYTF
TGTGCCAGCAGCGCTAGGACAGGGGGTGTTTCCCGCGGCTACACCTTC
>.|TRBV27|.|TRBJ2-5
CASSLSRRRQEAQYF
TGTGCCAGCAGTTTATCGCGGAGAAGACAAGAGGCCCAGTACTTC
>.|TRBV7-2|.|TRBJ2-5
CASSLSRALQETQYF
TGTGCCAGCAGCCTATCTCGGGCACTCCAAGAGACCCAGTACTTC
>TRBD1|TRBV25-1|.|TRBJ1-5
CASSTGQGNQPQHF
TGTGCCAGCAGCACGGGACAGGGGAATCAGCCCCAGCATTTT
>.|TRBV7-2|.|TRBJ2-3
CASSWRISLDTSTDTQYF
TGTGCCAGCAGCTGGAGGATTAGTTTAGACACAAGCACAGATACGCAGTATTTT
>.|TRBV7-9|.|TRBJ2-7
CASSLGGTGTPYEQYF
TGTGCCAGCAGCTTAGGGGGCACAGGGACCCCTTACGAGCAGTACTTC
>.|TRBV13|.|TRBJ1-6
CASSLLYSPLHF
TGTGCCAGCAGCTTATTATATTCACCCCTCCACTTT